This T cell receptor beta chain emerged from a study of T cell clones after liver transplantation. Study details: TCRbeta sequencing after a pre-transplant mixed lymphocyte reaction identified graft-donor-reactive clones, later tracked in post-transplant blood.

Measured with immunoSEQ multiplex PCR; TCRdb has only the in-frame clones, and not every one. The sample consists of about 45,000 clones, about 82% of them appearing once. Of note for this clone: The antigen remains unidentified.

The CDR3 extends over 14 amino acids. Germline assignment: CDR1 SEHNR and CDR2 FQNEAQ (reference sequence). V lost 2 bases, J lost 1 base, and 8 bases lay in between. Overall study findings and caveats: These preliminary findings come from unstandardized post-transplant sampling times. Rather than being deleted, graft donor-reactive T cells may have moved into the graft. The donor-reactive repertoire was only partly measurable in a couple of subjects, lacking donor cells.

The TCR sequence derives from a human patient who received a liver transplant. Among the T cells, some may be from the graft donor. The sequencing here drew on CD4+ T cells from blood, taken 24 months after liver transplant. The V and J genes are TRBV7-9 and TRBJ1-1, with D unresolved. For the CDR3, the DNA is TGTGCCAGCAGCTTAAGCGGACCGAACACTGAAGCTTTCTTT. This sequence encodes CASSLSGPNTEAFF. The full variable domain, in which reference TRBV7-9 and TRBJ1-1 provide the parts outside the CDR3, is DTGVSQNPRHKITKRGQNVTFRCDPISEHNRLYWYRQTLGQGPEFLTYFQNEAQLEKSRLLSDRFSAERPKGSFSTLEIQRTEQGDSAMYLCASSLSGPNTEAFFGQGTRLTVV.